A selection of T cell receptor beta chains follows, all from one sample in a study of blood T cell repertoires in COVID-19. Assay: immunoSEQ multiplex PCR; the TCRdb copy retains only in-frame clones and omits some. Among fewer than 15,000 clones listed, around 76% were seen once. The sequenced sample was peripheral blood. These receptors all come from an elderly woman with acute or convalescent COVID-19. Both conserved end residues are part of each CDR3. Fields, in order: D gene, V gene, J gene, CDR3 length, clone size, CDR3 protein, CDR3 DNA. The D gene is left open where the match is weak. Only part of the rows carry a size: once, few, many, or a class if the clone is expanded.

d_gene: TRBD1
v_gene: TRBV2
j_gene: TRBJ1-2
len: 12
abundance: NA
CDR3aa: CASRRGQEGYTF
CDR3nt: TGTGCCAGCAGGCGGGGACAGGAAGGCTACACCTTC

d_gene: TRBD2
v_gene: TRBV24-1
j_gene: TRBJ2-2
len: 19
abundance: NA
CDR3aa: CATSDLSGTSGRNTGELFF
CDR3nt: TGTGCCACCAGTGATTTGTCCGGGACTAGCGGGAGGAACACCGGGGAGCTGTTTTTT

d_gene: NA
v_gene: TRBV10-3
j_gene: TRBJ1-5
len: 13
abundance: NA
CDR3aa: CATQGNSNQPQHF
CDR3nt: TGTGCCACCCAGGGGAATAGCAATCAGCCCCAGCATTTT

d_gene: TRBD1
v_gene: TRBV10-3
j_gene: TRBJ1-2
len: 15
abundance: NA
CDR3aa: CAINIGTGGLYGYTF
CDR3nt: TGTGCCATCAACATCGGGACAGGGGGTTTATATGGCTACACCTTC

d_gene: NA
v_gene: TRBV13
j_gene: TRBJ2-7
len: 12
abundance: NA
CDR3aa: CASSNMMYEQYF
CDR3nt: TGTGCCAGCAGCAACATGATGTACGAGCAGTACTTC

d_gene: NA
v_gene: TRBV28
j_gene: TRBJ2-6
len: 16
abundance: NA
CDR3aa: CASSTGLSSGANVLTF
CDR3nt: TGTGCCAGCAGCACGGGACTCAGCTCTGGGGCCAACGTCCTGACTTTC

d_gene: NA
v_gene: TRBV29-1
j_gene: TRBJ1-1
len: 11
abundance: NA
CDR3aa: CSVALGPEAFF
CDR3nt: TGCAGCGTTGCCCTAGGTCCTGAAGCTTTCTTT

d_gene: TRBD1
v_gene: TRBV7-2
j_gene: TRBJ1-5
len: 15
abundance: NA
CDR3aa: CASSRGTVSNQPQHF
CDR3nt: TGTGCCAGCAGCCGTGGGACAGTCAGCAATCAGCCCCAGCATTTT

d_gene: NA
v_gene: TRBV3-1/TRBV3-2
j_gene: TRBJ1-1
len: 14
abundance: NA
CDR3aa: CASGGQHMNTEAFF
CDR3nt: TGTGCCAGCGGAGGACAGCACATGAACACTGAAGCTTTCTTT

d_gene: TRBD2
v_gene: TRBV18
j_gene: TRBJ2-1
len: 17
abundance: NA
CDR3aa: CASSPRLAGGPVNEQFF
CDR3nt: TGTGCCAGCTCACCCAGACTAGCGGGGGGGCCTGTCAATGAGCAGTTCTTC

d_gene: TRBD1
v_gene: TRBV14
j_gene: TRBJ2-5
len: 14
abundance: few
CDR3aa: CASSLQGAKETQYF
CDR3nt: TGTGCCAGCAGCCTACAGGGGGCAAAAGAGACCCAGTACTTC

d_gene: TRBD1
v_gene: TRBV6-5
j_gene: TRBJ1-5
len: 15
abundance: NA
CDR3aa: CASSSSGQGKQPQHF
CDR3nt: TGTGCCAGCAGTTCAAGCGGACAGGGGAAACAGCCCCAGCATTTT

d_gene: NA
v_gene: TRBV12-5
j_gene: TRBJ2-3
len: 13
abundance: once
CDR3aa: CASALGGTDTQYF
CDR3nt: TGTGCTAGTGCCCTTGGGGGGACAGATACGCAGTATTTT

d_gene: NA
v_gene: TRBV6-5
j_gene: TRBJ2-5
len: 14
abundance: once
CDR3aa: CASSPGAGRGSQYF
CDR3nt: TGTGCCAGCTCCCCCGGTGCGGGGCGTGGGTCCCAGTACTTC

d_gene: NA
v_gene: TRBV10-3
j_gene: TRBJ2-7
len: 14
abundance: NA
CDR3aa: CAIKGDTGRNEQYF
CDR3nt: TGTGCCATCAAGGGGGACACGGGTAGGAACGAGCAGTACTTC

d_gene: NA
v_gene: TRBV5-4
j_gene: TRBJ1-1
len: 14
abundance: NA
CDR3aa: CASSLVQGYTEAFF
CDR3nt: TGTGCCAGCAGCTTGGTACAGGGTTACACTGAAGCTTTCTTT

d_gene: TRBD1
v_gene: TRBV29-1
j_gene: TRBJ2-2
len: 14
abundance: NA
CDR3aa: CSAQGAGNTGELFF
CDR3nt: TGCAGCGCCCAGGGGGCGGGCAACACCGGGGAGCTGTTTTTT

d_gene: NA
v_gene: TRBV5-6
j_gene: TRBJ2-7
len: 15
abundance: NA
CDR3aa: CASSWGGGLQREQYF
CDR3nt: TGTGCCAGCAGCTGGGGTGGGGGCCTCCAACGCGAGCAGTACTTC

d_gene: TRBD1
v_gene: TRBV5-1
j_gene: TRBJ2-5
len: 13
abundance: NA
CDR3aa: CASSPGTVETQYF
CDR3nt: TGCGCCAGCAGCCCGGGGACAGTAGAGACCCAGTACTTC

d_gene: NA
v_gene: TRBV7-2
j_gene: TRBJ1-1
len: 14
abundance: once
CDR3aa: CASSQNQGNTEAFF
CDR3nt: TGTGCCAGCAGCCAAAACCAGGGGAACACTGAAGCTTTCTTT

d_gene: NA
v_gene: TRBV4-3
j_gene: TRBJ2-3
len: 15
abundance: NA
CDR3aa: CASSYGRQVPDTQYF
CDR3nt: TGCGCCAGCAGCTACGGGCGACAGGTGCCAGATACGCAGTATTTT

d_gene: NA
v_gene: TRBV3-1/TRBV3-2
j_gene: TRBJ2-7
len: 13
abundance: NA
CDR3aa: CASSQGGGGEQYF
CDR3nt: TGTGCCAGCAGCCAAGGGGGAGGAGGAGAGCAGTACTTC

d_gene: NA
v_gene: TRBV6-1
j_gene: TRBJ2-1
len: 15
abundance: few
CDR3aa: CASSDQALSYNEQFF
CDR3nt: TGTGCCAGCAGTGATCAAGCTCTATCCTACAATGAGCAGTTCTTC

d_gene: TRBD1
v_gene: TRBV30
j_gene: TRBJ1-1
len: 14
abundance: NA
CDR3aa: CAWNRQGGNTEAFF
CDR3nt: TGTGCCTGGAATAGGCAGGGGGGGAACACTGAAGCTTTCTTT

d_gene: TRBD2
v_gene: TRBV19
j_gene: TRBJ2-5
len: 12
abundance: NA
CDR3aa: CASSPGLGTQYF
CDR3nt: TGTGCCAGTAGCCCGGGACTAGGGACCCAGTACTTC

d_gene: NA
v_gene: TRBV5-1
j_gene: TRBJ1-6
len: 13
abundance: NA
CDR3aa: CASSLGPNSPLHF
CDR3nt: TGCGCCAGCAGCTTGGGGCCTAATTCACCCCTCCACTTT

d_gene: NA
v_gene: TRBV3-1/TRBV3-2
j_gene: TRBJ2-3
len: 16
abundance: once
CDR3aa: CASSLFGTQLTDTQYF
CDR3nt: TGTGCCAGCAGCCTCTTCGGGACACAACTCACAGATACGCAGTATTTT

d_gene: TRBD2
v_gene: TRBV4-1
j_gene: TRBJ2-1
len: 16
abundance: NA
CDR3aa: CASSQVGRGAYNEQFF
CDR3nt: TGCGCCAGCAGCCAAGTTGGGCGGGGGGCCTACAATGAGCAGTTCTTC

d_gene: NA
v_gene: TRBV20-1
j_gene: TRBJ2-3
len: 12
abundance: NA
CDR3aa: CSASPHTDTQYF
CDR3nt: TGCAGTGCTAGTCCCCACACAGATACGCAGTATTTT

d_gene: NA
v_gene: TRBV7-9
j_gene: TRBJ1-2
len: 13
abundance: once
CDR3aa: CASSPRGFAGYTF
CDR3nt: TGTGCCAGCAGCCCCCGGGGATTTGCTGGCTACACCTTC

d_gene: NA
v_gene: TRBV27
j_gene: TRBJ1-6
len: 14
abundance: NA
CDR3aa: CASSLSQKNSPLHF
CDR3nt: TGTGCCAGCAGTTTATCACAAAAAAATTCACCCCTCCACTTT

d_gene: NA
v_gene: TRBV5-1
j_gene: TRBJ2-5
len: 14
abundance: NA
CDR3aa: CASSLAGTFETQYF
CDR3nt: TGCGCCAGCAGCTTGGCAGGGACTTTTGAGACCCAGTACTTC